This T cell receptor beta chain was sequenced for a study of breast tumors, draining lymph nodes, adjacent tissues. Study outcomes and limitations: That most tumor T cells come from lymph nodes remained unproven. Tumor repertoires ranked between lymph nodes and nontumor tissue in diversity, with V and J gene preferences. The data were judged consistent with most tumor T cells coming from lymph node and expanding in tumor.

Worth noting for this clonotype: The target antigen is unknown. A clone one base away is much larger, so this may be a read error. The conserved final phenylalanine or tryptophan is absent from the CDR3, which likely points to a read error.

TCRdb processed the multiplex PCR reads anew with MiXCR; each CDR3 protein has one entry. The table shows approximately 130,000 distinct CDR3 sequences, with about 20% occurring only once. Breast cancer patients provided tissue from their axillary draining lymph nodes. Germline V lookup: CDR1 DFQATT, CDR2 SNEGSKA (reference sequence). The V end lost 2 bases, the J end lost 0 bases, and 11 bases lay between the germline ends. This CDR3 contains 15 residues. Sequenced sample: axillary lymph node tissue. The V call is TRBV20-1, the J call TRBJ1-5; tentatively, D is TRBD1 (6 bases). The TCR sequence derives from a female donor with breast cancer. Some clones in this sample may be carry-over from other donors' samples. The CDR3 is CSARPGGFSNQPQHS. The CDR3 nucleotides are TGCAGTGCTAGACCCGGGGGCTTTAGCAATCAGCCCCAGCATTCT.